This T cell receptor beta chain emerged from a study of cytomegalovirus exposure and HLA in healthy donors. Regarding the study as a whole: Later analysis identified a missense DCLRE1C variant that was linked to TCR beta V- and J-gene trimming.

About this clone: No antigen is known for it.

13 Jbeta primers and 60 Vbeta primers were used for the PCR. The data were produced by immunoSEQ multiplex PCR, yet TCRdb's version contains in-frame clones alone and is incomplete. Recorded for this sample: 100,000 to 150,000 clones. This CDR3 contains 15 residues. The germline V gene has CDR1 LNHDA and CDR2 SQIVND (reference sequence). Trimming stripped 5 bases from V and 8 bases from J, with 16 bases between. This TCR came from a woman in her 40s in good health and CMV-seropositive. Material for sequencing was PBMCs. The rearrangement joins TRBV19 to TRBJ1-6; TRBD1 is a possible D gene (5 bases). For the CDR3, the DNA is TGTGCCAGTAGTGCTTCGGAACAGGCGGATTCACCCCTCCACTTT. Translating gives CASSASEQADSPLHF.